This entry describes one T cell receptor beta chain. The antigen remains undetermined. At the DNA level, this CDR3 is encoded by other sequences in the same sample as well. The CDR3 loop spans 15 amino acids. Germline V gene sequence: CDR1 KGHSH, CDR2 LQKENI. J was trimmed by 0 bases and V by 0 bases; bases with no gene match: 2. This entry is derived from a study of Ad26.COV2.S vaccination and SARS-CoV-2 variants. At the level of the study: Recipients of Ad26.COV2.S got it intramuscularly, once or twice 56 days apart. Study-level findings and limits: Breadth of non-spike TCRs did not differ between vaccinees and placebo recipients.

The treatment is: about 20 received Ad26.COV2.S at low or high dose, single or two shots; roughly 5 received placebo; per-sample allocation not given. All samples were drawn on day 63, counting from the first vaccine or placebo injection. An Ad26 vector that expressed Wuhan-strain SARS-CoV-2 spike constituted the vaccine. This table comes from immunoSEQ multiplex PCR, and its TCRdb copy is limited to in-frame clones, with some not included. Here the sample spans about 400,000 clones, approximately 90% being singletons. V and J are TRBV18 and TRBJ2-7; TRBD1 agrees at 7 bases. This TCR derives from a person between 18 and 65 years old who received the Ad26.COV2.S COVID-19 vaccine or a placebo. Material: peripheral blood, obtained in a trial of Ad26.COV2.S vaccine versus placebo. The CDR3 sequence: CASSPPGQASYEQYF. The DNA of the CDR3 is TGTGCCAGCTCACCACCAGGACAGGCCTCCTACGAGCAGTACTTC.